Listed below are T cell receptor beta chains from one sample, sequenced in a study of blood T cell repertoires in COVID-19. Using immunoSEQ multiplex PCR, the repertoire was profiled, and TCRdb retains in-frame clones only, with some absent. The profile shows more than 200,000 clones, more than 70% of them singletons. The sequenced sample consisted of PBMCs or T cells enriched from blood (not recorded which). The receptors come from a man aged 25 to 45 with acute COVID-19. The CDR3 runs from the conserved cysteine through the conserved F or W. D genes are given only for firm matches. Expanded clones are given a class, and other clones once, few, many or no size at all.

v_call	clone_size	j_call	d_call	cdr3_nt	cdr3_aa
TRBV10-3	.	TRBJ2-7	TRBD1	TGTGCCATCAGCGTGGACAGGGGGAGCTACGAGCAGTACTTC	CAISVDRGSYEQYF
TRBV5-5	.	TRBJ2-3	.	TGTGCCAGCAGCTCCGGAAAGTGGGAGAAGGATACGCAGTATTTT	CASSSGKWEKDTQYF
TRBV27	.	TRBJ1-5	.	TGTGCCAGCAGTTTAATCGCGCCATACGGTAGACAGACTGCCGAGCCCCAGCATTTT	CASSLIAPYGRQTAEPQHF
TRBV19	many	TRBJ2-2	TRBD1	TGTGCCAGTAGTCAAGACAGGGAAAAGGGTGGCGGGGAGCTGTTTTTT	CASSQDREKGGGELFF
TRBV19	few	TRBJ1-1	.	TGTGCCAGTAGTATAGTAGGGGGTGTCGGCCGGAGGAACACTGAAGCTTTCTTT	CASSIVGGVGRRNTEAFF
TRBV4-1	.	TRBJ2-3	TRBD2	TGCGCCAGCAGCCCGGGACTAGCGGCGATCACAGATACGCAGTATTTT	CASSPGLAAITDTQYF
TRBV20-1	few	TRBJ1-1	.	TGCAGTGCTAGTCCGACGACTGGGAACACTGAAGCTTTCTTT	CSASPTTGNTEAFF
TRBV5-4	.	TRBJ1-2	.	TGTGCCAGCAGCTTTTTAGTTAACTATGGCTACACCTTC	CASSFLVNYGYTF
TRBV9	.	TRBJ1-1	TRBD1	TGTGCCAGCAGCCCCAAGACAGGGGGGTGGACTGAAGCTTTCTTT	CASSPKTGGWTEAFF
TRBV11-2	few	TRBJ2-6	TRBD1	TGTGCCAGCAGCTTAACAGGGGCTGGGGCCAACGTCCTGACTTTC	CASSLTGAGANVLTF
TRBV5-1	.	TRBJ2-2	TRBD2	TGCGCCAGCAGCAGGACTAGCGCTCCCACCGGGGAGCTGTTTTTT	CASSRTSAPTGELFF
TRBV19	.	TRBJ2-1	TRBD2	TGTGCCAGTAGTATTTTAGCGGGGGGCCCCAATGAGCAGTTCTTC	CASSILAGGPNEQFF
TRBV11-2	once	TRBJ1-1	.	TGTGCCAGCAGCCTCAGGTTGACTGAAGCTTTCTTT	CASSLRLTEAFF
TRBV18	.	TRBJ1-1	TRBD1	TGTGCCAGCTCACGCGAGCCTACAGGGGGGAATACTGAAGCTTTCTTT	CASSREPTGGNTEAFF
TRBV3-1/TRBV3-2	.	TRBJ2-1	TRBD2	TGTGCCAGCAGCCAAGACCCTAGCGGGGAGCAGTTCTTC	CASSQDPSGEQFF